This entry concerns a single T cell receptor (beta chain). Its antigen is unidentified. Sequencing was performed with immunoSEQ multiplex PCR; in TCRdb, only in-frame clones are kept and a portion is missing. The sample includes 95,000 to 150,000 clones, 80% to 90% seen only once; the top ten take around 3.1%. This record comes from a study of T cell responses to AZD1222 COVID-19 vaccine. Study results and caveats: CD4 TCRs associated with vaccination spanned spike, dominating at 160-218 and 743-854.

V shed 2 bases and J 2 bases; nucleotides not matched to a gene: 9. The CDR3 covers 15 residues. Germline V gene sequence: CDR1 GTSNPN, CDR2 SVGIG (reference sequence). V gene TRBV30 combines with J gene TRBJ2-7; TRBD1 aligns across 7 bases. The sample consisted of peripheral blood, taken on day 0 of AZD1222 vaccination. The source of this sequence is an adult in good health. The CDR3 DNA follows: TGTGCCTGGAGTTGGGACAGTTCCATCGCCTACGAGCAGTACTTC. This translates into CAWSWDSSIAYEQYF.